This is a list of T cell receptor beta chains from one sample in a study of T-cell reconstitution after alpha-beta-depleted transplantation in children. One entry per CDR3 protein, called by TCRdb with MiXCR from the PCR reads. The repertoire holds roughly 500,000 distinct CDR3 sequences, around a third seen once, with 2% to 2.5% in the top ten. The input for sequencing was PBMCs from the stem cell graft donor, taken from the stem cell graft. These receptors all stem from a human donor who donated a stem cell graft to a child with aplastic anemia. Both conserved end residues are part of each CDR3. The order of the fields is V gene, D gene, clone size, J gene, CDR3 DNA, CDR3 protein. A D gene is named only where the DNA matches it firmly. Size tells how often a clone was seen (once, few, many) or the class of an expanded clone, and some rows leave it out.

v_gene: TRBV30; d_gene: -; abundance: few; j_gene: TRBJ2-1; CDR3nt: TGTGCCTGGAGTAGGCAGCCCCATGAGCAGTTCTTC; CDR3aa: CAWSRQPHEQFF
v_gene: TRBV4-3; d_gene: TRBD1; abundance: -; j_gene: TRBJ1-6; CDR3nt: TGCGCCAGCAGCCAAGACCCCCAGGGGGTTAATTCACCCCTCCACTTT; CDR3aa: CASSQDPQGVNSPLHF
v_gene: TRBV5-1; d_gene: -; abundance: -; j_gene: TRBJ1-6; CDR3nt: TGCGCCAGCAGCCAAGGAACTTCGGACTCCTATAATTCACCCCTCCACTTT; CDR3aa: CASSQGTSDSYNSPLHF
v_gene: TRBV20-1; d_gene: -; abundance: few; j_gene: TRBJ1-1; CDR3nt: TGCAGTGCTAGAGATCTTGGGCCCTCAAACACTGAAGCTTTCTTT; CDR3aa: CSARDLGPSNTEAFF
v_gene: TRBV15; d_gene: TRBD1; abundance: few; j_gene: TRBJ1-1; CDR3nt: TGTGCCACCAGCAGTTACGGACAGGGGAACACTGAAGCTTTCTTT; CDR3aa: CATSSYGQGNTEAFF
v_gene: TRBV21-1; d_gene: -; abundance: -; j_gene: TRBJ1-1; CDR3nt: TGTGCCACCCCGGGACAGTTAGATGACCTAACTGAAGCTTTCTTT; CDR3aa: CATPGQLDDLTEAFF
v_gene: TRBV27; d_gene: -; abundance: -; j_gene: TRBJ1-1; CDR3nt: TGTGCCAGCAGTCCACGGCAGCGAGGGCTGAACACTGAAGCTTTCTTT; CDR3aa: CASSPRQRGLNTEAFF
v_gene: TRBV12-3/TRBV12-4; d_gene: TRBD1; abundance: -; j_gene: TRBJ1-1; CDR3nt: TGTGCCAGCAGGGGTAGGGGGACAGGGACTGAAGCTTTCTTT; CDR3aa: CASRGRGTGTEAFF
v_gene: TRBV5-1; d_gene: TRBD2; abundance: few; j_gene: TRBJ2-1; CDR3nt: TGCGCCAGCAGCTTAGGAATACTAGCGGGTGCCTACAATGAGCAGTTCTTC; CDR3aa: CASSLGILAGAYNEQFF
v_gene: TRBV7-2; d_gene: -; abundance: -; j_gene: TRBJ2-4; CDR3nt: TGTGCCAGCAGCTTAGCTAGCGACATTCAGTACTTC; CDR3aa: CASSLASDIQYF
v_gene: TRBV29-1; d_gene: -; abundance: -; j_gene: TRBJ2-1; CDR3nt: TGCAGCGTTGAACCTCCGGGAGACTCCTACAATGAGCAGTTCTTC; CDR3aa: CSVEPPGDSYNEQFF
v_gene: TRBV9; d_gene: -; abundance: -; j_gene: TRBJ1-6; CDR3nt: TGTGCCAGCAGCGTAGCGGCTTCACCCCTCCACTTT; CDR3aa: CASSVAASPLHF
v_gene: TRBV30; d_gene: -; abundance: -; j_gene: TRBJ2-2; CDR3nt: TGTGCCTGGAGGCAGGGCTTAGGCACCGGGGAGCTGTTTTTT; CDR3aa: CAWRQGLGTGELFF
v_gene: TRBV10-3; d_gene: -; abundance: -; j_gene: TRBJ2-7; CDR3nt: TGTGCCATCAGTGAGTCGACGGGGCGAGGTGAGCAGTACTTC; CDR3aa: CAISESTGRGEQYF
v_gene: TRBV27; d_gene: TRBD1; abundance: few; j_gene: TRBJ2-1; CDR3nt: TGTGCCAGCAGTTTATCCAGGGGGCGCTACAATGAGCAGTTCTTC; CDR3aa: CASSLSRGRYNEQFF
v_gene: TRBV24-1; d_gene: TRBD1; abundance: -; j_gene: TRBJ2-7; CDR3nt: TGTGCCACCAGTGACCGGACAGGGGCCTCACACGAGCAGTACTTC; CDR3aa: CATSDRTGASHEQYF
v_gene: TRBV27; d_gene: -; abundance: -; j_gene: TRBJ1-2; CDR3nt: TGTGCCAGCAGTTCTCAACTGGCGAATAACTATGGCTACACCTTC; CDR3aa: CASSSQLANNYGYTF
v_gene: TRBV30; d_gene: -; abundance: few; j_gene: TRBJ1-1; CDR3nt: TGTGCCTGGGGGACGAACACTGAAGCTTTCTTT; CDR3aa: CAWGTNTEAFF
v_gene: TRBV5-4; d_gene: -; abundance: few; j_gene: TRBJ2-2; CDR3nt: TGTGCCAGCAGCTTGGACGGGGGCTCGACCGGGGAGCTGTTTTTT; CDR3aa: CASSLDGGSTGELFF
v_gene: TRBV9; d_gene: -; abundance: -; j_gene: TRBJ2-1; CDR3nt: TGTGCCAGCAGCGTAGAGCTAGACTCGCGGGCGCAGTTCTTC; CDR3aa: CASSVELDSRAQFF
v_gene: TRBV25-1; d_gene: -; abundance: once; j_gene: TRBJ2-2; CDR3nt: TGTGCCAGCAGGCCGTCAGGACCCCCCGGGGAGCTGTTTTTT; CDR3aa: CASRPSGPPGELFF
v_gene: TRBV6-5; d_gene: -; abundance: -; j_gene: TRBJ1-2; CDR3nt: TGTGCCAGCAGTTCCGCTTTTATCTATGGCTACACCTTC; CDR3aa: CASSSAFIYGYTF
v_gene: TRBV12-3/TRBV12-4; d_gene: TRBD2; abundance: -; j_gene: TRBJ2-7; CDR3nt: TGTGCCAGCAGTTTACCTAGCGGGAGGGATGCCTCCTACGAGCAGTACTTC; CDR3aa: CASSLPSGRDASYEQYF
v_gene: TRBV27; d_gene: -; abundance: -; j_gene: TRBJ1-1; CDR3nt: TGTGCCAGCAGCCCGGGTGTGAGGAGGAACACTGAAGCTTTCTTT; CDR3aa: CASSPGVRRNTEAFF
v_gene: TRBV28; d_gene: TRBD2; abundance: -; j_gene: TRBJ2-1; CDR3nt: TGTGCCAGCAGTTGGGGGGGCCTAGCGGGAGGACACAATGAGCAGTTCTTC; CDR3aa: CASSWGGLAGGHNEQFF
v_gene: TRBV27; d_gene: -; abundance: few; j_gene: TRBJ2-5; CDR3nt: TGTGCCAGCAGTTTTAGTAGATCCCAAGAGACCCAGTACTTC; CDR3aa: CASSFSRSQETQYF
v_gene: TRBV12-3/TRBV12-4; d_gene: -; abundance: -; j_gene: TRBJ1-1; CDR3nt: TGTGCCAGCAGTTTCCCACAGGGTACGAGGACTGAAGCTTTCTTT; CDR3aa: CASSFPQGTRTEAFF
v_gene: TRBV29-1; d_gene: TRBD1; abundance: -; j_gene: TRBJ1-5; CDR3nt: TGCAGCGTTCGGACAGGGGCCAGTCCCCAGCATTTT; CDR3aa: CSVRTGASPQHF
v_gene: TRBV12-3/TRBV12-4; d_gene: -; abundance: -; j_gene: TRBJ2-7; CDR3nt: TGTGCCAGCAGCCGGGCCCGCGGCGAGCAGTACTTC; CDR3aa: CASSRARGEQYF
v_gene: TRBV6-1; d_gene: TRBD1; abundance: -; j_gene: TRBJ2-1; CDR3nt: TGTGCCAGCAGATCACAGGGGGCGCGGAATGAGCAGTTCTTC; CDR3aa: CASRSQGARNEQFF
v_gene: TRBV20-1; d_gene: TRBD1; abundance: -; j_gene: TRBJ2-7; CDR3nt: TGCAGTGCTGGCAATCGTTGGGACAGGGCGTACGAGCAGTACTTC; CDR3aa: CSAGNRWDRAYEQYF
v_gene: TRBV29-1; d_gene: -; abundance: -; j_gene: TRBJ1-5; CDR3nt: TGCAGCGTCTTGTGGGGGGCTGGGAATCAGCCCCAGCATTTT; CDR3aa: CSVLWGAGNQPQHF
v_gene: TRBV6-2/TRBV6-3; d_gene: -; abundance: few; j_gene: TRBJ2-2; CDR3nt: TGTGCCAGCAGTCGCGGGACTCCTAACACCGGGGAGCTGTTTTTT; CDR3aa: CASSRGTPNTGELFF
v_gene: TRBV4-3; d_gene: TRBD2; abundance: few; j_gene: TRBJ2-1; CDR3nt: TGCGCCAGCAGCCAAGATGGGAGCGGGAGTTACAATGAGCAGTTCTTC; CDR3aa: CASSQDGSGSYNEQFF
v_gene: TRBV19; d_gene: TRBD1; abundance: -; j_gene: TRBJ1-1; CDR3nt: TGTGCCAGTAGGAATCCGGGACAGGCGAACACTGAAGCTTTCTTT; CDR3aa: CASRNPGQANTEAFF
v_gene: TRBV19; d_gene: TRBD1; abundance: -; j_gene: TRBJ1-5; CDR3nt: TGTGCCAGTATCTCAAGACAGGGCCAGAATCAGCCCCAGCATTTT; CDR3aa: CASISRQGQNQPQHF
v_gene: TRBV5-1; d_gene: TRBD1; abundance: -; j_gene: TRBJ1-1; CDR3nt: TGCGCCAGCAGCTTGCCGCAGGGGGTGAACACTGAAGCTTTCTTT; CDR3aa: CASSLPQGVNTEAFF